One sample yielded the 2 T cell receptor beta chains listed below, sequenced in a study of blood T cell repertoires in COVID-19. The table came from immunoSEQ multiplex PCR; TCRdb's copy has only in-frame clones and leaves some out. The sample consists of a few hundred thousand clones, roughly 90% of them appearing once. Sequences were obtained from PBMCs or T cells enriched from blood (not recorded which). The receptors here all came from a woman aged 45 to 65 who had recovered from COVID-19.

This chain connects TRBV7-9 to TRBJ2-2; 11 bases are shared with TRBD2. Germline V gene sequence: CDR1 SEHNR, CDR2 FQNEAQ (reference sequence). The CDR3 covers 18 residues. J was trimmed by 0 bases and V by 5 bases; bases with no gene match: 8. For the CDR3, the DNA is TGTGCCAGCAGCCCCCAAGCTAGCGGGAGGCCGAACACCGGGGAGCTGTTTTTT. Its protein is CASSPQASGRPNTGELFF.

V gene TRBV29-1 combines with J gene TRBJ2-3; D gene ambiguous. Germline lookup yields CDR1 SQVTM and CDR2 ANQGSEA. The ends were cut back, 5 bases at V and 8 bases at J, with 14 bases in the middle. The CDR3 has 12 residues. CDR3 nucleotide sequence: TGCAGCGTTCGAGACGACCCAGGTACGCAGTATTTT. It codes for CSVRDDPGTQYF.